A selection of T cell receptor beta chains follows, all from one sample in a study of identical twins. TCRdb itself ran the 5' RACE reads through MiXCR, one entry per CDR3 protein. The sample yields 1.5 million to 2 million distinct CDR3 sequences, about 31% seen once. Sequences were obtained from cord blood. Receptors were obtained from a newborn girl in good health. Each CDR3 is given with its conserved first and last residue. The D gene is left open where the match is weak. Some rows have no size entry. The others give once, few or many, or a class for an expanded clone.

j_call: TRBJ2-3
clone_size: NA
d_call: TRBD2
v_call: TRBV4-2
cdr3_aa: CASSQGLAGVGTDTQYF
cdr3_nt: TGTGCCAGCAGCCAAGGGCTAGCGGGAGTGGGCACAGATACGCAGTATTTT

j_call: TRBJ1-1
clone_size: many
d_call: NA
v_call: TRBV5-1
cdr3_aa: CASKGDTEAFF
cdr3_nt: TGCGCCAGCAAAGGGGACACTGAAGCTTTCTTT

j_call: TRBJ1-1
clone_size: NA
d_call: NA
v_call: TRBV7-2
cdr3_aa: CASGLVSSRGTEAFF
cdr3_nt: TGTGCCAGCGGCCTAGTTTCAAGCAGAGGCACTGAAGCTTTCTTT

j_call: TRBJ2-7
clone_size: NA
d_call: TRBD2
v_call: TRBV5-1
cdr3_aa: CASSRGNSLAGSYEQYF
cdr3_nt: TGCGCCAGCAGCCGTGGGAACTCCTTAGCGGGCTCCTACGAGCAGTACTTC

j_call: TRBJ2-7
clone_size: NA
d_call: TRBD2
v_call: TRBV5-1
cdr3_aa: CASSLLAGGINEQYF
cdr3_nt: TGCGCCAGCAGTTTACTAGCGGGGGGGATAAATGAGCAGTACTTC

j_call: TRBJ2-7
clone_size: NA
d_call: NA
v_call: TRBV6-1
cdr3_aa: CASTLRSYNEQYF
cdr3_nt: TGTGCCAGCACTTTGCGGAGTTACAATGAGCAGTACTTC

j_call: TRBJ2-7
clone_size: NA
d_call: TRBD2
v_call: TRBV9
cdr3_aa: CASSKDPGLAYNEQYF
cdr3_nt: TGTGCCAGCAGCAAAGACCCGGGACTAGCCTACAATGAGCAGTACTTC

j_call: TRBJ2-7
clone_size: NA
d_call: TRBD2
v_call: TRBV10-3
cdr3_aa: CAISEREGYGQYF
cdr3_nt: TGTGCCATCAGTGAGCGGGAGGGCTACGGGCAGTACTTC

j_call: TRBJ2-2
clone_size: few
d_call: NA
v_call: TRBV4-1
cdr3_aa: CASSQPIKSVSGELFF
cdr3_nt: TGCGCCAGCAGCCAACCTATAAAGTCAGTCTCCGGGGAGCTGTTTTTT

j_call: TRBJ1-1
clone_size: NA
d_call: NA
v_call: TRBV20-1
cdr3_aa: CSARRGANTEAFF
cdr3_nt: TGCAGTGCTAGAAGGGGGGCGAACACTGAAGCTTTCTTT

j_call: TRBJ2-1
clone_size: NA
d_call: NA
v_call: TRBV5-1
cdr3_aa: CASSIDNHNEQFF
cdr3_nt: TGCGCCAGCAGCATAGACAACCACAATGAGCAGTTCTTC

j_call: TRBJ2-7
clone_size: NA
d_call: NA
v_call: TRBV27
cdr3_aa: CASSSPAGSYEQYF
cdr3_nt: TGTGCCAGCAGTTCCCCGGCGGGTTCATACGAGCAGTACTTC

j_call: TRBJ2-1
clone_size: few
d_call: NA
v_call: TRBV3-1
cdr3_aa: CAVAGVLYNEQFF
cdr3_nt: TGTGCCGTAGCCGGGGTCCTCTACAATGAGCAGTTCTTC

j_call: TRBJ1-1
clone_size: NA
d_call: TRBD1
v_call: TRBV5-1
cdr3_aa: CASSLVTGTVNTEAFF
cdr3_nt: TGCGCCAGCAGCTTGGTAACCGGGACAGTGAACACTGAAGCTTTCTTT

j_call: TRBJ1-2
clone_size: NA
d_call: TRBD1
v_call: TRBV20-1
cdr3_aa: CSARRHNRGGNTF
cdr3_nt: TGCAGTGCTAGAAGACATAACAGGGGAGGGAACACCTTC

j_call: TRBJ2-1
clone_size: NA
d_call: TRBD1
v_call: TRBV6-6
cdr3_aa: CASSRDRVNQQFF
cdr3_nt: TGTGCCAGCAGCCGCGACAGGGTTAATCAGCAGTTCTTC

j_call: TRBJ1-2
clone_size: NA
d_call: NA
v_call: TRBV6-5
cdr3_aa: CASSYFPHGYTF
cdr3_nt: TGTGCCAGCAGTTACTTCCCCCATGGCTACACCTTC

j_call: TRBJ1-2
clone_size: once
d_call: NA
v_call: TRBV3-1
cdr3_aa: CASSQVGPRGYTF
cdr3_nt: TGTGCCAGCAGCCAAGTGGGACCGCGGGGCTACACCTTC

j_call: TRBJ2-3
clone_size: once
d_call: NA
v_call: TRBV3-1
cdr3_aa: CACSQVPTPTDTQYF
cdr3_nt: TGTGCCTGCAGCCAAGTCCCTACACCCACAGATACGCAGTATTTT

j_call: TRBJ2-1
clone_size: NA
d_call: TRBD2
v_call: TRBV7-2
cdr3_aa: CASSAGLAGGPKGNEQFF
cdr3_nt: TGTGCCAGCAGCGCGGGACTAGCGGGGGGGCCGAAAGGTAATGAGCAGTTCTTC

j_call: TRBJ2-1
clone_size: few
d_call: TRBD2
v_call: TRBV28
cdr3_aa: CASSIPRAGGPNNEQFF
cdr3_nt: TGTGCCAGCAGTATCCCTCGGGCGGGAGGGCCTAACAATGAGCAGTTCTTC

j_call: TRBJ2-1
clone_size: NA
d_call: NA
v_call: TRBV20-1
cdr3_aa: CSARILRGASYNEQFF
cdr3_nt: TGCAGTGCTAGAATCCTCCGGGGGGCCTCCTACAATGAGCAGTTCTTC

j_call: TRBJ2-5
clone_size: few
d_call: TRBD2
v_call: TRBV12-3/TRBV12-4
cdr3_aa: CASSFAGAETQYF
cdr3_nt: TGTGCCAGCAGTTTCGCGGGAGCAGAGACCCAGTACTTC

j_call: TRBJ2-1
clone_size: NA
d_call: NA
v_call: TRBV11-2
cdr3_aa: CASRKTGASGPPSSYNEQFF
cdr3_nt: TGTGCCAGCAGGAAGACAGGGGCTAGCGGTCCACCTAGCTCCTACAATGAGCAGTTCTTC

j_call: TRBJ2-5
clone_size: few
d_call: NA
v_call: TRBV5-1
cdr3_aa: CASSGDYQETQYF
cdr3_nt: TGCGCCAGCAGCGGGGACTACCAAGAGACCCAGTACTTC

j_call: TRBJ2-5
clone_size: NA
d_call: TRBD2
v_call: TRBV11-2
cdr3_aa: CASSYTTGTTQETQYF
cdr3_nt: TGTGCCAGCAGCTACACCACCGGGACTACCCAAGAGACCCAGTACTTC

j_call: TRBJ2-3
clone_size: NA
d_call: TRBD1
v_call: TRBV12-3/TRBV12-4
cdr3_aa: CAARDRITDMQYF
cdr3_nt: TGTGCCGCCCGGGACAGGATCACAGATATGCAGTATTTT

j_call: TRBJ1-2
clone_size: few
d_call: NA
v_call: TRBV20-1
cdr3_aa: CSASNPRGDYTF
cdr3_nt: TGCAGTGCTTCAAACCCACGAGGGGACTACACCTTC

j_call: TRBJ2-1
clone_size: NA
d_call: TRBD1
v_call: TRBV10-3
cdr3_aa: CAISDPGQGRSEQFF
cdr3_nt: TGTGCCATCAGCGATCCGGGACAGGGACGCAGTGAGCAGTTCTTC

j_call: TRBJ2-1
clone_size: NA
d_call: TRBD2
v_call: TRBV12-3/TRBV12-4
cdr3_aa: CASSFRIAGAFNEQFF
cdr3_nt: TGTGCCAGCAGTTTTAGGATAGCGGGAGCATTTAATGAGCAGTTCTTC

j_call: TRBJ2-3
clone_size: once
d_call: NA
v_call: TRBV19
cdr3_aa: CASSIRGAGRDTQYF
cdr3_nt: TGTGCCAGTAGTATTCGGGGTGCGGGACGGGATACGCAGTATTTT

j_call: TRBJ1-1
clone_size: NA
d_call: NA
v_call: TRBV7-9
cdr3_aa: CASRMGPNTEAFF
cdr3_nt: TGTGCCAGCAGAATGGGCCCGAACACTGAAGCTTTCTTT

j_call: TRBJ1-4
clone_size: few
d_call: TRBD1
v_call: TRBV7-9
cdr3_aa: CASSLDGTGYEKLFF
cdr3_nt: TGTGCCAGCAGCTTAGACGGGACAGGGTACGAAAAACTGTTTTTT

j_call: TRBJ1-6
clone_size: few
d_call: NA
v_call: TRBV30
cdr3_aa: CAWRGDGLENSPLHF
cdr3_nt: TGTGCCTGGAGGGGGGACGGTTTGGAGAATTCACCCCTCCACTTT

j_call: TRBJ2-3
clone_size: NA
d_call: TRBD2
v_call: TRBV7-9
cdr3_aa: CASSLGVLAGTSESNTQYF
cdr3_nt: TGTGCCAGCAGCTTAGGGGTCCTCGCTGGCACTAGCGAATCCAATACGCAGTATTTT

j_call: TRBJ1-5
clone_size: NA
d_call: NA
v_call: TRBV7-2
cdr3_aa: CASSLGGASNRPQHF
cdr3_nt: TGTGCCAGCAGCTTGGGGGGCGCAAGCAATCGGCCCCAGCATTTT

j_call: TRBJ1-1
clone_size: few
d_call: TRBD1
v_call: TRBV6-6
cdr3_aa: CASSYGGQFEAFF
cdr3_nt: TGTGCCAGCAGTTACGGGGGACAGTTTGAAGCTTTCTTT

j_call: TRBJ2-3
clone_size: NA
d_call: NA
v_call: TRBV19
cdr3_aa: CASSLVAGNTQYF
cdr3_nt: TGTGCCAGTAGTTTAGTGGCGGGAAATACGCAGTATTTT

j_call: TRBJ2-3
clone_size: NA
d_call: NA
v_call: TRBV7-9
cdr3_aa: CASSPRRDSTPRPDTQYF
cdr3_nt: TGTGCCAGCAGCCCTAGACGGGACTCGACCCCGAGGCCAGATACGCAGTATTTT

j_call: TRBJ1-5
clone_size: NA
d_call: TRBD1
v_call: TRBV12-3/TRBV12-4
cdr3_aa: CAGSPGTAGSNQPQHF
cdr3_nt: TGTGCCGGCAGTCCCGGGACAGCCGGCAGCAATCAGCCCCAGCATTTT